A selection of T cell receptor beta chains follows, all from one sample in a study of CD8 T cells in Susac syndrome. In TCRdb, the immunoSEQ multiplex PCR reads were re-called with MiXCR into one record per CDR3 protein. The table records 150,000 or so distinct CDR3 sequences, more than 90% of them present only once. The source material was CD4+ T cells from PBMCs. Source of these receptors: a human donor in good health. Both conserved end residues are part of each CDR3.

>TRBJ2-7|TRBV30
CAWSEGLASEQYF
>TRBJ1-5|TRBV20-1
CSAGRANQPQHF
>TRBJ2-5|TRBV20-1
CSAENRGRETQYF
>TRBJ2-7|TRBV4-3
CASSQDENREQYF
>TRBJ2-7|TRBV24-1
CATRDSRSYEQYF
>TRBJ2-1|TRBV12-3/TRBV12-4
CASSPGTGGSDEQFF
>TRBJ2-7|TRBV9
CASSVGPDSRSYEQYF
>TRBJ2-1|TRBV25-1
CATKSTSGNNEQFF
>TRBJ2-7|TRBV4-1
CASSQDPGKGASYEQYF
>TRBJ2-5|TRBV28
CASKGTAPETQYF